This TCR beta chain derives from a study of cytomegalovirus exposure and HLA in healthy donors. Whole-study context: Of a few hundred genotyped donors, approximately 80% clustered with self-reported Caucasian donors.

Study-wide findings and caveats: Judged likely to be a sequencing artifact was a cluster of highly shared sequence variants. Indistinguishable V segments such as TRBV6-2 and TRBV6-3 were excluded.

The CDR3 is made up of 16 amino acids. V lost 3 bases, J lost 0 bases, and 4 bases stayed unmatched. The germline CDR1 and CDR2 sequences are SGHTA and FQGTGA. A remark on this clone: Its target is not known.

A multiplex PCR was run with 60 Vbeta primers and 13 Jbeta primers. Profiled with immunoSEQ multiplex PCR; TCRdb holds only in-frame clones, not every one. The sample carries about 140,000 clones, 60% to 80% recorded once. The chain couples TRBV7-3 to TRBJ2-4, with TRBD1 identical over 8 bases. The sequencing sample was made of PBMCs. The sequence was obtained from a female donor in good health and CMV-seronegative. DNA of the CDR3: TGTGCCAGCAGCTTGCAGGGGGCCTTAGCCAAAAACATTCAGTACTTC. It codes for CASSLQGALAKNIQYF.